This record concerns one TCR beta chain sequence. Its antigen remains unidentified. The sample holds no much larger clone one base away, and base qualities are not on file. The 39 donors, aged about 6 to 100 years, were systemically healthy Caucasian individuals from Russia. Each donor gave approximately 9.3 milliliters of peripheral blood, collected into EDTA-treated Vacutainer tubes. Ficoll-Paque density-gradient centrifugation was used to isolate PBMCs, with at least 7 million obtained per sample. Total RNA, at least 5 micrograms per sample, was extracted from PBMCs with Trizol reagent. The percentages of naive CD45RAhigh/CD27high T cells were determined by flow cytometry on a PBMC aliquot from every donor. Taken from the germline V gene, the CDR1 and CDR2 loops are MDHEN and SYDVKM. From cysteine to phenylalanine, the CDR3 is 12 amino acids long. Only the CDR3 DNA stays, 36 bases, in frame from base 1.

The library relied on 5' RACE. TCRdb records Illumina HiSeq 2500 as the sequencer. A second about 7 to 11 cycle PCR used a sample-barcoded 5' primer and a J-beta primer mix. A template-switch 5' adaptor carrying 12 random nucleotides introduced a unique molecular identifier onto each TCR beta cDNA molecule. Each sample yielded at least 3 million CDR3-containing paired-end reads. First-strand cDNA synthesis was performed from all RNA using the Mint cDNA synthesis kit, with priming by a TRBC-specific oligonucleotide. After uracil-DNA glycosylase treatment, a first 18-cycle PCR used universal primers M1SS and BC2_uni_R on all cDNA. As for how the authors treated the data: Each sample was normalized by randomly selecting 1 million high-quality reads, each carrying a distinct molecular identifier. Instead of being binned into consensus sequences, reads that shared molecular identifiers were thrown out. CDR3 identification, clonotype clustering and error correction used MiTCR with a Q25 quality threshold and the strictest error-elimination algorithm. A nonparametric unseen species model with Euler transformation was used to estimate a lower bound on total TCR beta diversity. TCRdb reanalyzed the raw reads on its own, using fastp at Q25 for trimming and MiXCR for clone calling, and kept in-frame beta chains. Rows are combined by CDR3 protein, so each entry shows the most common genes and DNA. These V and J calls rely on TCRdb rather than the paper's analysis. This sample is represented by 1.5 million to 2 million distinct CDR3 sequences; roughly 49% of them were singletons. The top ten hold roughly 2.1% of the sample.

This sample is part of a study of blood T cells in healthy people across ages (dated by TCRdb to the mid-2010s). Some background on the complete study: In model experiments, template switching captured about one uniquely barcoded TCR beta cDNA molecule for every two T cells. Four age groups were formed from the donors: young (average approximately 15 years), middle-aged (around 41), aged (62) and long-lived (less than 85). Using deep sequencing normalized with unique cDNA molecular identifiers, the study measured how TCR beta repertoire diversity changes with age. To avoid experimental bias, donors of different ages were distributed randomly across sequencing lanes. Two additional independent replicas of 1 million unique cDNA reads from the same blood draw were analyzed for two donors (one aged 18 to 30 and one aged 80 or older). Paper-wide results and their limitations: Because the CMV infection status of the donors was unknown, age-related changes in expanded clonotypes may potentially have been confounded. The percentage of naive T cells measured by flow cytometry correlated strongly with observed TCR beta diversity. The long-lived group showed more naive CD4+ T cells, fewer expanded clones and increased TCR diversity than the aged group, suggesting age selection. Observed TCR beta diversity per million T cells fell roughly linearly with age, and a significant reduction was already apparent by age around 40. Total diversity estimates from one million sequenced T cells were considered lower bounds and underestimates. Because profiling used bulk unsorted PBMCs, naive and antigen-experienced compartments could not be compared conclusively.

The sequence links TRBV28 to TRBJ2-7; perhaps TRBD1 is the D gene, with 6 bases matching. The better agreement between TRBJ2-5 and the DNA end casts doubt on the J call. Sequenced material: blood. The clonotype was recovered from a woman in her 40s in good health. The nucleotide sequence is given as TGTGCCAGCGGGGGCCCCTTGGGGACCCAGTACTTC. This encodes CASGGPLGTQYF.